This T cell receptor beta chain was identified during a study of cytomegalovirus exposure and HLA in healthy donors. CDR1 is MGHRA and CDR2 is YSYEKL in the germline V gene. The CDR3 is made up of 14 amino acids. V was cut by 1 base and J by 5 bases, with 11 bases left in between. Assay: immunoSEQ multiplex PCR; the TCRdb copy retains only in-frame clones and omits some. This table has about 160,000 clones, roughly nine tenths appearing once. The chain has TRBV4-1 and TRBJ2-5, with D perhaps TRBD1 (6 bases). Material: PBMCs. The source is a woman aged 25 to 45 in good health and CMV-seronegative. The CDR3 DNA reads as TGCGCCAGCAGCCAAGGGGGGACACTGGAGACCCAGTACTTC. Translating gives CASSQGGTLETQYF.